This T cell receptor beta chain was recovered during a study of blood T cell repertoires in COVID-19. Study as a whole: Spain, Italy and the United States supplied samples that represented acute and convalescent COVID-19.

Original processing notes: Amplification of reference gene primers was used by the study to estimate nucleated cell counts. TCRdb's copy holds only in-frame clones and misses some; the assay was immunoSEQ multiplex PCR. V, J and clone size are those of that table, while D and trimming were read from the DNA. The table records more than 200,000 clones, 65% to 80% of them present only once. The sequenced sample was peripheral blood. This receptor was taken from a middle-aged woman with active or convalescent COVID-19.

The CDR3 sequence is CASSLPGGSFNQPQHF. In nucleotides, the CDR3 is TGTGCCAGCAGTTTGCCAGGGGGGAGTTTCAATCAGCCCCAGCATTTT. This chain connects TRBV28 to TRBJ1-5, with TRBD1 matching 7 bases. Germline CDR1 reads MDHEN; CDR2 reads SYDVKM. Unmatched junction bases numbered 8, after V lost 3 bases and J lost 3 bases. There are 16 residues in the CDR3. Combining the CDR3 with reference TRBV28 and TRBJ1-5 gives the whole variable domain DVKVTQSSRYLVKRTGEKVFLECVQDMDHENMFWYRQDPGLGLRLIYFSYDVKMKEKGDIPEGYSVSREKKERFSLILESASTNQTSMYLCASSLPGGSFNQPQHFGDGTRLSIL.